This T cell receptor beta chain was identified in a study of T cell responses to AZD1222 COVID-19 vaccine. The method was immunoSEQ multiplex PCR; TCRdb's version includes in-frame clones alone and lacks a portion of them. This sample carries about 70,000 clones, less than 90% of them seen once, and the ten largest clones take about 9.4%. The source material was peripheral blood, sampled on day 0 of AZD1222 vaccination. The sequence derives from an adult in good health.

CDR3 DNA: TGTGCCAGCAGCTTAGACCCCAGGGGGACCGCGGCCCCTCGACCCCAGCATTTT. Translated: CASSLDPRGTAAPRPQHF. V is TRBV11-2 and J is TRBJ1-5, with 7 bases matching TRBD1. Germline CDR1 and CDR2: SGHAT and FQNNGV. The CDR3 covers 18 residues. V shed 0 bases, J shed 10 bases, and the junction held 18 bases outside the gene matches. The whole variable domain, remainder taken from reference TRBV11-2 and TRBJ1-5, is EAGVAQSPRYKIIEKRQSVAFWCNPISGHATLYWYQQILGQGPKLLIQFQNNGVVDDSQLPKDRFSAERLKGVDSTLKIQPAKLEDSAVYLCASSLDPRGTAAPRPQHFGDGTRLSIL.